This T cell receptor (beta chain) derives from a study of cytomegalovirus exposure and HLA in healthy donors. In the study overall: When 300 to 500 donors were genotyped, roughly 80% of them were found to fall in the Caucasian-associated ancestry cluster. Study observations and caveats: An apparent linkage of common viral pathogens to several of the most significant clusters emerged in a later analysis. Across donors, presence/absence analyses took sequencing depth to be roughly uniform. Analyzed later, association rates of TCRs varied across HLA loci, with DRB1 most and HLA-C fewest.

The PCR used 60 Vbeta and 13 Jbeta primers. Sequenced by immunoSEQ multiplex PCR; TCRdb stores in-frame clones only, minus some. The sample records about 190,000 clones, roughly 80% being singletons. As for this clone: Antigen: not known.

Specimen: PBMCs. This clonotype originated in a woman aged 45-65 years in good health and CMV-seronegative.

Here the CDR3 DNA reads TGTGCCAGCCTAGCACGGAGTGAAGAGACCCAGTACTTC. Encoded protein: CASLARSEETQYF. This sequence joins TRBV18 and TRBJ2-5; perhaps TRBD2 as D (5 bases). V lost 8 bases, J lost 3 bases, and 13 bases lay in between. Germline V gene sequence: CDR1 KGHSH, CDR2 LQKENI. The CDR3 loop spans 13 amino acids. Supplemented by reference TRBV18 and TRBJ2-5, the full variable domain reads NAGVMQNPRHLVRRRGQEARLRCSPMKGHSHVYWYRQLPEEGLKFMVYLQKENIIDESGMPKERFSAEFPKEGPSILRIQQVVRGDSAAYFCASLARSEETQYFGPGTRLLVL.